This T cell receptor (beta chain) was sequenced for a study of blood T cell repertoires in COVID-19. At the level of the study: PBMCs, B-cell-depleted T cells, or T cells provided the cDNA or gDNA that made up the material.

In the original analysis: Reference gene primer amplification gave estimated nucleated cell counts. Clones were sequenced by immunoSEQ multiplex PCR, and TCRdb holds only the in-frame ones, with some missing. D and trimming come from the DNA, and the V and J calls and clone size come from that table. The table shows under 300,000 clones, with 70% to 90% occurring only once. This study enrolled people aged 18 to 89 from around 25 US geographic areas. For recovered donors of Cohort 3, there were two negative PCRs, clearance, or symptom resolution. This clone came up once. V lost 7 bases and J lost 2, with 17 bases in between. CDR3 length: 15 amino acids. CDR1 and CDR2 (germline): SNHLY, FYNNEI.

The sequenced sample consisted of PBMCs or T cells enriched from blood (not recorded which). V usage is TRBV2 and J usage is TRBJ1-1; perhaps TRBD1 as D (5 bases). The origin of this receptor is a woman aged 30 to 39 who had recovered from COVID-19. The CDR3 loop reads CASNRGGGDNTEAFF. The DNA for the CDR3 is TGTGCCAGCAATCGTGGGGGAGGGGATAACACTGAAGCTTTCTTT.